This TCR beta chain is from a study of blood T cells in healthy people across ages. The study, taken as a whole, reports: The study found TCR beta diversity correlated strongly with naive T cell percentage. The diversity estimates, figures obtained from one million T cells, were considered underestimates.

As concerns this clonotype: Antigen: not known.

The use of a sample-barcoded 5' primer and a J-beta primer mix characterized a second PCR of about 6 to 12 cycles. TCRdb fed the 5' RACE reads into MiXCR, producing one record per CDR3 protein. The sample records hundreds of thousands of distinct CDR3 sequences, roughly 25% being singletons. The germline CDR1 and CDR2 sequences are SGDLS and YYNGEE. The CDR3 sequence is 17 residues long. The same data also went into a second study, on T cells of mothers and their children. That study adds: No clones detected were persistent microchimeric T cell clones.

The specimen was blood. The receptor's source is a boy aged 10-17 years in good health. The rearrangement uses TRBV9 and TRBJ2-7; D call uncertain. TRBJ2-5 matches the DNA end more closely, so the J call is doubtful. CDR3 sequence (DNA): TGTGCCAGCAGCGTAGGAACGAGCATCGTATCCCAAGAGACCCAGTACTTC. Protein sequence: CASSVGTSIVSQETQYF.